Sequencing of this T cell receptor (beta chain) was carried out in a study of graft-versus-host responses after intestinal transplantation. Study-wide findings and caveats: GvH clonotypes were identified within recipient marrow, with a subset emerging first in ileum or blood.

Comment on this clone: Its antigen is unknown.

Some clones are missing from TCRdb's copy, which holds only in-frame ones; the method was immunoSEQ multiplex PCR. This repertoire shows about 120,000 clones, about nine tenths found once; its top ten account for 0.15% to 0.2%. This CDR3 contains 16 residues. With V trimmed by 6 bases and J by 4 bases, 12 bases remained unmatched. CDR1 is LNHDA and CDR2 is SQIVND in the germline V gene (reference sequence). The rearrangement links TRBV19 to TRBJ1-3; 7 positions agree with TRBD1. This receptor was identified in a human donor who received an intestinal transplant. Specimen: unstimulated CD4+ T cells sorted from spleen or lymph node cells, collected before intestinal transplant. In nucleotides, the CDR3 is TGTGCCAGTAGCCCTGTTCCCGGGACAGCAGGAAACACCATATATTTT. Translated, it gives CASSPVPGTAGNTIYF. The full variable domain, completed using reference TRBV19 and TRBJ1-3, is DGGITQSPKYLFRKEGQNVTLSCEQNLNHDAMYWYRQDPGQGLRLIYYSQIVNDFQKGDIAEGYSVSREKKESFPLTVTSAQKNPTAFYLCASSPVPGTAGNTIYFGEGSWLTVV.